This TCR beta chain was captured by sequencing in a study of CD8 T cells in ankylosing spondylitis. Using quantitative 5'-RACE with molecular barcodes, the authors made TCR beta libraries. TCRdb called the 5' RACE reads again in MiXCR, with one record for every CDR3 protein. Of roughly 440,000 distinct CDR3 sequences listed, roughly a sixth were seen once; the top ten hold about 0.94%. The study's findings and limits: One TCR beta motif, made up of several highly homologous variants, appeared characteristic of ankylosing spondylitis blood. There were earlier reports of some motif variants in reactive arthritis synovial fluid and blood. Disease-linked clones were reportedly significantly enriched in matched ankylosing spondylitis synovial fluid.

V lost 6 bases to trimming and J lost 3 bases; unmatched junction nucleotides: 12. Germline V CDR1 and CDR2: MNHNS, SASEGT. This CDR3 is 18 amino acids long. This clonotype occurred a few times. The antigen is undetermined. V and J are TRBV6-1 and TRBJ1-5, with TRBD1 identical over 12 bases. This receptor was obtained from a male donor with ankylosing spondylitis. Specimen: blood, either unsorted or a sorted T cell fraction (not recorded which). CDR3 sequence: CASSNTGTGGWDNQPQHF. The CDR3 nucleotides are TGTGCCAGCAGCAACACCGGGACAGGGGGCTGGGACAATCAGCCCCAGCATTTT.